This T cell receptor (beta chain) was observed in a study of shared clonotypes between healthy human individuals. There are a few counts of this clone. Its antigen is unidentified. The protocol was immunoSEQ multiplex PCR, while the TCRdb copy is restricted to in-frame clones and leaves out a portion. Here the sample spans about 2.4 million clones, approximately 92% being singletons. Findings of the study overall: Generation probability values for non-shared clonotypes were lower than those for clonotypes shared by all four donors.

The sequence was collected from a man between 18 and 35 years old in good health. The specimen sequenced was naive CD4+ T cells sorted from blood. The subset was: CD45RA+ positively selected.

The CDR3 region is CASKEGGPTGELFF. Here the CDR3 DNA reads TGTGCCAGCAAGGAGGGAGGCCCTACCGGGGAGCTGTTTTTT. The chain employs TRBV6-6 and TRBJ2-2; D is possibly TRBD2 (6 bases). V dropped 7 bases and J dropped 5 bases, with 14 bases sitting between them. There are 14 residues in the CDR3. CDR1 and CDR2 (germline): MNHNY, SVGAGI (reference sequence).